One sample yielded the 30 T cell receptor beta chains listed below, sequenced in a study of T cells in Graves' hyperthyroidism and ophthalmopathy (dated by TCRdb to the late 2010s). Library creation used multiplex PCR. Data came from an Illumina HiSeq 2000. Amplification of TCR beta CDR3 regions was carried out from RNA transcripts. A first-round RT-PCR of the TCR CDR3 used the HTBI primer set with the Qiagen OneStep RT-PCR kit. The raw public reads went through TCRdb reprocessing: fastp at Q25, MiXCR clone calling, in-frame beta chains kept. Rows with a matching CDR3 protein are joined into one entry that keeps the most common DNA and genes. This sample lists 600,000 to 650,000 distinct CDR3 sequences; around 20% were detected once. The ten largest clonotypes hold over 30% of the sample. Sequenced material: blood. All receptors come from a man in his thirties or forties with Graves' ophthalmopathy.

This chain uses TRBV7-2 with TRBJ2-1; D perhaps matches TRBD2 (6 bases). The CDR3 spans 16 residues. V shed 0 bases and J shed 0 bases, with 9 bases lying between them. Germline-derived CDR1 and CDR2 are SGHTA and FQGNSA. DNA for the CDR3: TGTGCCAGCAGCTTAGCGGGAGGTTTCTCCTACAATGAGCAGTTCTTC. It translates to CASSLAGGFSYNEQFF.

This clonotype was detected a few times. The genes are TRBV7-3 and TRBJ2-2; perhaps TRBD1 as D (7 bases). The CDR3 runs 15 residues. The ends were cut back, 8 bases at V and 7 bases at J, with 20 bases in the middle. Per the germline V gene, CDR1 is SGHTA and CDR2 is FQGTGA. CDR3 nucleotide sequence: TGTGCCAGCCGGCGGGACAGATCCCCCGGCGGGGAGCTGTTTTTT. The encoded protein is CASRRDRSPGGELFF.

This clonotype was seen more than once but under ten times. The chain employs TRBV12-3 or TRBV12-4 and TRBJ1-5; D is possibly TRBD1 (5 bases). The V and J ends lost 3 bases and 0 bases respectively, with 12 bases between them. The length of the CDR3 is 16 residues. The CDR3 spells CASSFGGRDSNQPQHF. The CDR3 DNA is TGTGCCAGCAGTTTCGGGGGACGGGATAGCAATCAGCCCCAGCATTTT.

In the case of this clonotype: One junction end disagrees with the germline gene, perhaps due to a read error. The rearrangement uses TRBV11-2 and TRBJ2-4, with 12 nucleotides matching TRBD2. Germline CDR1 and CDR2: SGHAT and FQNNGV. The CDR3 spans 18 residues. CDR3 DNA: TGTGCCAGCAGCTTAGGTCCTAGCGGGAGGGCAGACAAAAGCATTCAGTACTTC. It encodes CASSLGPSGRADKSIQYF.

This clonotype was detected many times. The chain is built from TRBV18 and TRBJ2-7, with D possibly being TRBD1 (6 bases). CDR1 and CDR2 (germline): KGHSH, LQKENI. The germline V and J ends were trimmed by 3 bases and 3 bases, with 9 bases remaining between them. The CDR3 is 13 amino acids. CDR3 in amino acids: CASSPQGNYEQYF. For the CDR3, the DNA is TGTGCCAGCTCACCGCAGGGGAACTACGAGCAGTACTTC.

The chain couples TRBV20-1 to TRBJ2-1; TRBD2 agrees at 10 bases. CDR1 and CDR2 from the germline V gene are DFQATT and SNEGSKA (reference sequence). This CDR3 comprises 16 residues. Germline trimming cut 0 bases from V and 6 bases from J; bases unmatched to any gene: 8. Here the CDR3 reads CSARDPSGRAFNEQFF. In nucleotides, the CDR3 is TGCAGTGCTAGAGATCCCAGCGGGAGGGCCTTCAATGAGCAGTTCTTC.

This clonotype was seen repeatedly, ten times or more. The rearrangement links TRBV28 to TRBJ2-7; D perhaps matches TRBD1 (5 bases). V was cut by 11 bases and J by 5 bases, with 16 bases left in between. Germline-derived CDR1 and CDR2 are MDHEN and SYDVKM. This CDR3 is 12 amino acids long. In DNA form, the CDR3 reads TGTGCCGGACAAGGGCGGTGTGACGAGCAGTACTTC. It encodes CAGQGRCDEQYF.

This rearrangement joins TRBV7-9 to TRBJ2-7, with TRBD2 matching 7 bases. J lost 2 bases, V lost 7 bases, and 5 bases had no gene match. Germline lookup yields CDR1 SEHNR and CDR2 FQNEAQ (reference sequence). The CDR3 length is 13 residues. The CDR3 DNA reads TGTGCCAGCAACCTTGGGACTACCTACGAGCAGTACTTC. Amino acids: CASNLGTTYEQYF.

This clonotype was picked up a small number of times. The chain links TRBV30 to TRBJ2-1; tentative D call: TRBD1 (6 bases). This CDR3 is built from 14 residues. Trimming took 0 bases from V and 11 from J, leaving 17 bases between them. Germline V gives CDR1 GTSNPN, CDR2 SVGIG (reference sequence). In DNA form, the CDR3 reads TGTGCCTGGAGTGTAGTTGCCCCAGGGGTTAAGCAGTTCTTC. This encodes CAWSVVAPGVKQFF.

The chain links TRBV5-1 to TRBJ2-5; 9 positions match TRBD2. Trimming took 6 bases from V and 3 from J; bases not matched to a gene: 12. The CDR3 runs to 16 residues. Germline CDR1 reads SGHRS; CDR2 reads YFSETQ. CDR3 coding DNA: TGCGCCAGCACCGCTGGCGGGAGGGCCTTAAAAGAGACCCAGTACTTC. The encoded protein is CASTAGGRALKETQYF.

The V call is TRBV19, the J call TRBJ2-7; TRBD2 might be the D (6 bases). The CDR3 extends over 13 amino acids. Germline V gene sequence: CDR1 LNHDA, CDR2 SQIVND (reference sequence). Trimming took 5 bases from V and 7 from J, leaving 15 bases between them. CDR3 residues: CASSVTGTPEQYF. The CDR3 DNA is TGTGCCAGTAGTGTCACCGGGACTCCTGAGCAGTACTTC.

This clonotype was recorded a few times. The chain combines TRBV20-1 with TRBJ2-7; TRBD1 or TRBD2 may be the D gene (5 bases each). V was pared by 0 bases and J by 3 bases, with 12 bases between. Per germline, CDR1 DFQATT and CDR2 SNEGSKA (reference sequence). There are 14 residues in the CDR3. The CDR3 loop reads CSARDQRGRYEQYF. DNA of the CDR3: TGCAGTGCTAGAGATCAGAGGGGTCGCTACGAGCAGTACTTC.

The J gene is TRBJ2-7, the V gene TRBV28; the D gene is possibly TRBD2 (5 bases). The germline CDR1 and CDR2 sequences are MDHEN and SYDVKM. The CDR3 has 14 amino acids. The V gene lost 3 bases and the J gene lost 4 bases, with 13 bases spanning the gap. In DNA, the CDR3 is TGTGCCAGCAGTTTTTACGGGAAACCGTACGAGCAGTACTTC. Translated, it gives CASSFYGKPYEQYF.

With regard to this clonotype: At one boundary the junction diverges from the germline segment, which might be a read error. The rearrangement links TRBV24-1 to TRBJ2-1; D gene unclear. Per the germline V gene, CDR1 is KGHDR and CDR2 is SFDVKD. The CDR3 totals 14 residues. The CDR3 is CASSSLLSYNEQFF. As DNA, the CDR3 is TGTGCCAGCAGTTCACTACTCTCCTACAATGAGCAGTTCTTC.

J is TRBJ1-1 and V is TRBV10-3, with unresolved D. The V gene's germline CDR1 is ENHRY and CDR2 SYGVKD. There are 15 residues in the CDR3. V lost 3 bases and J lost 0, with 11 bases in between. The CDR3 sequence is CAISDPRLLNTEAFF. CDR3 bases: TGTGCCATCAGTGACCCAAGGCTCCTGAACACTGAAGCTTTCTTT.

This clonotype was seen a handful of times. This chain connects TRBV4-1 to TRBJ1-5; D gene unclear. CDR3 length: 14 residues. The V end was cut by 4 bases, the J end by 3 bases, with 10 bases between. Germline V CDR1 and CDR2: MGHRA, YSYEKL. This chain's CDR3 is CASSLIGNNQPQHF. DNA of the CDR3: TGCGCCAGCAGCCTGATAGGAAACAATCAGCCCCAGCATTTT.

This clonotype has more than one count but fewer than ten. The chain couples TRBV6-1 to TRBJ2-1; D gene unclear. Germline CDR1 MNHNS, CDR2 SASEGT. Trimming took 5 bases from V and 14 from J, leaving 16 bases between them. The CDR3 has 12 residues. CDR3 in amino acids: CASSTHPNPEFF. CDR3 bases: TGTGCCAGCAGTACCCACCCCAATCCGGAGTTCTTC.

In its sample, this clonotype was seen a few times. The rearrangement joins TRBV11-1 to TRBJ1-2; no clear D gene. With 4 bases removed from V and 2 bases from J, the gap between germline ends came to 11 bases. This CDR3 is built from 14 residues. From germline, CDR1 is SGHAT and CDR2 FQDESV (reference sequence). Here the CDR3 reads CASSSGGLNYGYTF. CDR3 nucleotides: TGTGCCAGCAGCTCAGGAGGTTTAAACTATGGCTACACCTTC. The full variable domain, rest sourced from reference TRBV11-1 and TRBJ1-2, is EAEVAQSPRYKITEKSQAVAFWCDPISGHATLYWYRQILGQGPELLVQFQDESVVDDSQLPKDRFSAERLKGVDSTLKIQPAELGDSAMYLCASSSGGLNYGYTFGSGTRLTVV.

Regarding this clonotype: A much larger clone lies a single base off, so this may be a read error. The J gene is TRBJ1-1, the V gene TRBV27; D ambiguous. From germline, CDR1 is MNHEY and CDR2 SMNVEV (reference sequence). The CDR3 loop spans 14 amino acids. CDR3 amino acids: CASSFDYQNTEVFF. CDR3 nucleotides: TGTGCCAGCAGTTTTGACTACCAGAACACTGAAGTTTTCTTT.

This clonotype was detected a few times. The V gene is TRBV5-6, the J gene TRBJ1-1, with no clear D. This CDR3 comprises 13 residues. The V end lost 6 bases, the J end lost 0 bases, and 9 bases lay between the germline ends. Germline CDR1 and CDR2: SGHDT and YYEEEE. The CDR3: CASTPRMNTEAFF. The DNA for the CDR3 is TGTGCCAGCACCCCTCGTATGAACACTGAAGCTTTCTTT.

The rearrangement links TRBV10-2 to TRBJ2-7, with 10 bases identical to TRBD2. CDR3 size: 17 residues. Germline CDR1 and CDR2: WSHSY and SAAADI. Trimming at V came to 2 bases and at J to 2 bases, leaving 9 bases not matched to a gene. The CDR3 region has the DNA TGCGCCAGCAGTGAGCCGATAGCGGGAGGCGGAACCTACGAGCAGTACTTC. This gives the protein CASSEPIAGGGTYEQYF.

This sequence joins TRBV27 and TRBJ2-7; 9 bases line up with TRBD1. There are 17 residues in the CDR3. Unmatched junction bases numbered 15, after V lost 5 bases and J lost 4 bases. The germline CDR1 and CDR2 sequences are MNHEY and SMNVEV (reference sequence). The CDR3 region has the DNA TGTGCCAGCAGTCTCCGCGTCCCGGGACAGGGATGGTACGAGCAGTACTTC. Protein: CASSLRVPGQGWYEQYF.

This clonotype was observed many times. Its ends do not fully match the called genes, so a read error is possible. The rearrangement uses TRBV20-1 and TRBJ2-5; 7 bases agree with TRBD2. CDR1 and CDR2 (germline): DFQATT, SNEGSKA (reference sequence). The CDR3 totals 13 residues. The CDR3 DNA follows: TGCAGCGCTAGGCGGGAGAGGGAAGAGACCCAGTACTTC. Translated: CSARREREETQYF.

This clonotype came up many times. V and J are TRBV3-1 and TRBJ2-1, with D hard to call. The CDR3 loop spans 16 amino acids. The germline V gene has CDR1 LGHDT and CDR2 YNNKEL (reference sequence). Trimming shortened V by 0 bases and J by 0 bases, and 9 bases separated the two germline ends. DNA of the CDR3: TGTGCCAGCAGCCAAGAACCGGTTAGCTCCTACAATGAGCAGTTCTTC. Residues: CASSQEPVSSYNEQFF.

This clonotype was counted ten times or more. The chain carries TRBV6-1 and TRBJ1-1; D uncertain. This CDR3 is built from 14 residues. Trimming removed 6 bases from V and 4 bases from J, with 15 bases in between. CDR1 is MNHNS and CDR2 is SASEGT in the germline V gene. The CDR3 DNA follows: TGTGCCAGCAGCCCCGGAATCTGGGGCACTGAAGCTTTCTTT. Its translation: CASSPGIWGTEAFF.

There are a few counts of this clonotype. This chain connects TRBV15 to TRBJ2-7, with D possibly called TRBD1 or TRBD2 (5 bases each). V lost 1 base and J 7 bases, leaving 20 bases between the germline ends. Germline V gives CDR1 LNHNV, CDR2 YYDKDF (reference sequence). The CDR3 has 16 residues. Here the CDR3 DNA reads TGTGCCACCAGCAGAGGGGTTGGGGGTGACTCTCTGGAGCAGTACTTC. Translated, it gives CATSRGVGGDSLEQYF.

V is TRBV7-9 and J is TRBJ2-2, with TRBD2 identical over 10 bases. V lost 5 bases to trimming and J lost 1 base; unmatched junction nucleotides: 7. This CDR3 is built from 17 residues. Germline V gives CDR1 SEHNR, CDR2 FQNEAQ (reference sequence). As DNA, the CDR3 is TGTGCCAGCAGCAGACTCAAGCGGGAGGGGAACACCGGGGAGCTGTTTTTT. It translates to CASSRLKREGNTGELFF. Full variable domain (rest looked up from reference TRBV7-9 and TRBJ2-2): DTGVSQNPRHKITKRGQNVTFRCDPISEHNRLYWYRQTLGQGPEFLTYFQNEAQLEKSRLLSDRFSAERPKGSFSTLEIQRTEQGDSAMYLCASSRLKREGNTGELFFGEGSRLTVL.

This clonotype was found many times. The genes are TRBV28 and TRBJ1-2; 10 bases agree with TRBD1. J gave up 7 bases and V 1 base, and 6 bases lay outside the gene matches. The germline V gene has CDR1 MDHEN and CDR2 SYDVKM. This CDR3 spans 15 amino acids. The CDR3 region is CASSLLRQGAGGYTF. The CDR3 DNA follows: TGTGCCAGCAGTTTATTACGACAGGGGGCGGGTGGCTACACCTTC.

The table lists this clonotype with a few counts. This rearrangement joins TRBV12-5 to TRBJ2-1; tentatively, D is TRBD1 (6 bases). Germline assignment: CDR1 LGHNT and CDR2 FRNRAP. This CDR3 contains 12 residues. V dropped 8 bases and J dropped 6 bases, with 11 bases sitting between them. The CDR3 reads CASRKGGNEQFF. Written as DNA, the CDR3 is TGTGCTAGTAGAAAAGGGGGCAATGAGCAGTTCTTC.

The chain recombines TRBV5-8 with TRBJ2-1, with 7 bases that match TRBD2. Germline V gene sequence: CDR1 SGHTS, CDR2 YDEGEE. CDR3 length: 16 residues. The junction had 7 bases not matched to a gene; V was cut back by 4 bases and J by 0 bases. DNA of the CDR3: TGTGCCAGCAGCAGGCTTCCTAGCGGCTCCTACAATGAGCAGTTCTTC. Translated, it gives CASSRLPSGSYNEQFF.